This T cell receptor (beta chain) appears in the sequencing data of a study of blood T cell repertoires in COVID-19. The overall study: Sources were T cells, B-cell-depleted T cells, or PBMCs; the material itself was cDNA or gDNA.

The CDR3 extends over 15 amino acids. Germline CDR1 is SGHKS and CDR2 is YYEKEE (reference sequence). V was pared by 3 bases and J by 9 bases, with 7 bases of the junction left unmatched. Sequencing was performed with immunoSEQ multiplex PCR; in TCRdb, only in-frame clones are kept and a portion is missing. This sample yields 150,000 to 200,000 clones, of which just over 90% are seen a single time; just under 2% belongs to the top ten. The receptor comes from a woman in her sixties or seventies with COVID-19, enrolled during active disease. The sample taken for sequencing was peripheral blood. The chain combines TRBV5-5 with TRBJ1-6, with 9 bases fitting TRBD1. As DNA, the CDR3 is TGTGCCAGCAGCTCGCTACAGGGGGCAGTTTCACCCCTCCACTTT. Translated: CASSSLQGAVSPLHF.